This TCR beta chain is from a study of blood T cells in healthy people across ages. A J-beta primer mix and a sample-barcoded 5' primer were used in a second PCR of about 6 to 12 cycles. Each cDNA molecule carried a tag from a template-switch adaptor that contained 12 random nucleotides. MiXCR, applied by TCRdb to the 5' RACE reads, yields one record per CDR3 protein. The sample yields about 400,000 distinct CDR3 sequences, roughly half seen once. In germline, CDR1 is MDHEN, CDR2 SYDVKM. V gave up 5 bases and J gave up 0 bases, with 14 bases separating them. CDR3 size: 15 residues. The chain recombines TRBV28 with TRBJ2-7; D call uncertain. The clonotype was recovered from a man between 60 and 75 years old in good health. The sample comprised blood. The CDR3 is CASSKSGSSSYEQYF. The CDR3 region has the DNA TGTGCCAGCAGTAAATCGGGCTCGAGCTCCTACGAGCAGTACTTC. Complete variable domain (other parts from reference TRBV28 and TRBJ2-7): DVKVTQSSRYLVKRTGEKVFLECVQDMDHENMFWYRQDPGLGLRLIYFSYDVKMKEKGDIPEGYSVSREKKERFSLILESASTNQTSMYLCASSKSGSSSYEQYFGPGTRLTVT.